Listed below are T cell receptor beta chains from one sample, sequenced in a study of early T cells in non-severe SARS-CoV-2 infection. MiXCR, run by TCRdb on the 5' RACE reads, gives a single entry per CDR3 protein. The sample holds over 60,000 distinct CDR3 sequences, around 12% seen once. Source: whole blood, taken at baseline. Receptor source: an adult who was a healthcare worker with PCR-confirmed SARS-CoV-2 infection or an uninfected control (not recorded which). Each CDR3 is given with its conserved first and last residue. A D gene is named only where the DNA matches it firmly. The listing skips clone size in some rows; elsewhere it reads once, few, many or a size class.

>.|TRBJ1-6|.|TRBV12-3/TRBV12-4
CASSLWAGDSPLHF
TGTGCCAGCAGTTTATGGGCAGGGGATTCACCCCTCCACTTT
>.|TRBJ1-1|many|TRBV7-9
CASSQKNTEAFF
TGTGCCAGCAGCCAAAAGAACACTGAAGCTTTCTTT
>.|TRBJ2-2|.|TRBV29-1
CSVAVAGAGTGELFF
TGCAGCGTTGCCGTCGCAGGGGCAGGCACCGGGGAGCTGTTTTTT
>TRBD1|TRBJ1-1|.|TRBV6-5
CASSSATGGTEAFF
TGTGCCAGCAGTTCCGCAACAGGGGGAACTGAAGCTTTCTTT
>.|TRBJ1-1|few|TRBV13
CASSSPRRGFDTEAFF
TGTGCCAGCAGCTCCCCAAGGAGGGGGTTCGACACTGAAGCTTTCTTT
>.|TRBJ1-4|few|TRBV11-2
CASSRGRGGEKLFF
TGTGCCAGCTCCCGGGGCAGGGGAGGTGAAAAACTGTTTTTT
>.|TRBJ1-2|.|TRBV5-4
CASSTPADPYGYTF
TGTGCCAGCAGCACGCCCGCAGACCCCTATGGCTACACCTTC
>.|TRBJ1-5|.|TRBV4-1
CASSQPRDKGSNQPQHF
TGCGCCAGCAGCCAACCACGGGACAAAGGCAGCAATCAGCCCCAGCATTTT
>TRBD1|TRBJ2-1|.|TRBV6-1
CASLRDSSYNEQFF
TGTGCCAGCCTCCGGGACAGCTCCTACAATGAGCAGTTCTTC
>.|TRBJ2-5|.|TRBV5-6
CASSLGPGRGETQYF
TGTGCCAGCAGCTTGGGCCCGGGACGTGGGGAGACCCAGTACTTC
>.|TRBJ2-7|.|TRBV2
CASRPPLATYEQYF
TGTGCCAGCCGACCCCCTCTAGCCACCTACGAGCAGTACTTC
>TRBD2|TRBJ2-1|.|TRBV20-1
CSARDQRASGYNEQFF
TGCAGCGCTAGAGATCAGAGGGCTAGCGGTTACAATGAGCAGTTCTTC
>TRBD1|TRBJ2-1|few|TRBV7-6
CASSPDRVAYNEQFF
TGTGCCAGCAGCCCCGACAGGGTCGCCTACAATGAGCAGTTCTTC
>.|TRBJ1-5|few|TRBV18
CASSPRQTSNQPQHF
TGTGCCAGCTCCCCAAGACAGACCAGCAATCAGCCCCAGCATTTT
>TRBD2|TRBJ2-3|few|TRBV7-6
CASSLRTSGSTDTQYF
TGTGCCAGCAGCTTAAGGACTAGCGGGTCAACAGATACGCAGTATTTT
>TRBD2|TRBJ2-1|many|TRBV28
CASSLAGEEDNEQFF
TGTGCCAGCAGTTTAGCGGGGGAAGAGGACAATGAGCAGTTCTTC
>.|TRBJ2-7|.|TRBV28
CASSLNNPYYYEQYF
TGTGCCAGCAGTTTAAATAATCCATACTACTACGAGCAGTACTTC
>.|TRBJ2-1|many|TRBV7-2
CASSPGQIYNEQFF
TGTGCCAGCAGCCCCGGACAGATCTACAATGAGCAGTTCTTC
>TRBD2|TRBJ2-1|.|TRBV6-1
CASSALAGGRYEQFF
TGTGCCAGCAGTGCCCTAGCGGGGGGGCGGTATGAGCAGTTCTTC
>.|TRBJ2-7|many|TRBV28
CASSSGPYSYEQYF
TGTGCCAGCAGTTCCGGGCCTTACTCCTACGAGCAGTACTTC
>TRBD1|TRBJ1-5|few|TRBV6-1
CASSERTGGYQPQHF
TGTGCCAGCAGTGAACGTACAGGGGGGTACCAGCCCCAGCATTTT
>TRBD1|TRBJ2-1|few|TRBV2
CASSDPGGAVANEQFF
TGTGCCAGCAGTGACCCAGGGGGCGCGGTGGCCAATGAGCAGTTCTTC
>.|TRBJ2-2|.|TRBV6-5
CASRPSTANTGELFF
TGTGCCAGCAGGCCGTCGACTGCGAACACCGGGGAGCTGTTTTTT
>TRBD1|TRBJ1-1|many|TRBV28
CASSLTGPMNTEAFF
TGTGCCAGCAGTTTGACAGGGCCCATGAACACTGAAGCTTTCTTT
>TRBD1|TRBJ1-1|.|TRBV5-1
CASSSTGEGNTEAFF
TGCGCCAGCAGCTCCACAGGGGAGGGTAACACTGAAGCTTTCTTT
>TRBD2|TRBJ2-7|.|TRBV28
CASSSGGEDEQYF
TGTGCCAGCTCCAGCGGGGGGGAAGACGAGCAGTACTTC
>.|TRBJ2-2|.|TRBV5-1
CASSLGSGGNTGELFF
TGCGCCAGCAGCTTGGGATCCGGCGGGAACACCGGGGAGCTGTTTTTT
>TRBD1|TRBJ1-6|few|TRBV5-1
CASSPRDSATSPLHF
TGCGCCAGCAGCCCCCGGGACAGCGCAACTTCACCCCTCCACTTT
>TRBD2|TRBJ2-7|.|TRBV20-1
CSAPGVAGGYYEQYF
TGCAGTGCTCCTGGGGTAGCGGGGGGCTACTACGAGCAGTACTTC
>.|TRBJ2-6|.|TRBV2
CASSPGPPGANVLTF
TGTGCCAGCAGCCCTGGACCTCCAGGAGCCAACGTCCTGACTTTC
>TRBD2|TRBJ2-5|.|TRBV20-1
CSATRGALSGETQYF
TGCAGTGCCACGCGGGGGGCCCTATCGGGGGAGACCCAGTACTTC
>.|TRBJ2-7|.|TRBV20-1
CSGARQGEQYF
TGCAGTGGGGCCCGCCAGGGCGAGCAGTACTTC
>.|TRBJ2-3|many|TRBV27
CAIAPSNSPDTQYF
TGTGCCATCGCCCCTAGTAATAGCCCAGATACGCAGTATTTT
>.|TRBJ1-1|.|TRBV27
CASSPGLLYTEAFF
TGTGCCAGCAGTCCAGGACTCCTCTACACTGAAGCTTTCTTT
>TRBD2|TRBJ2-5|many|TRBV18
CASSDGLALETQYF
TGTGCCAGCTCAGACGGACTAGCTTTGGAGACCCAGTACTTC
>.|TRBJ1-1|.|TRBV12-3/TRBV12-4
CASSPIVENTEAFF
TGTGCCAGCAGTCCCATTGTAGAAAACACTGAAGCTTTCTTT
>.|TRBJ2-7|.|TRBV20-1
CSARDPRGYPYEQYF
TGCAGTGCTAGAGATCCGAGGGGCTATCCCTACGAGCAGTACTTC
>TRBD1|TRBJ2-7|.|TRBV27
CASSFLGQGTYEQYF
TGTGCCAGCAGTTTCCTGGGACAGGGTACCTACGAGCAGTACTTC
>.|TRBJ1-4|.|TRBV11-3
CASGGANEKLFF
TGTGCCAGCGGAGGGGCTAATGAAAAACTGTTTTTT
>.|TRBJ1-5|.|TRBV6-2/TRBV6-3
CASSYSSNQPQHF
TGTGCCAGCAGTTACTCTAGCAATCAGCCCCAGCATTTT
>TRBD2|TRBJ2-6|few|TRBV4-1
CASSQLLAAPSGANVLTF
TGCGCCAGCAGCCAGCTACTAGCGGCCCCCTCTGGGGCCAACGTCCTGACTTTC
>.|TRBJ2-5|.|TRBV4-1
CASSSPLRGGRETQYF
TGCGCCAGCAGCTCCCCCCTTAGGGGGGGGAGGGAGACCCAGTACTTC
>.|TRBJ2-3|many|TRBV12-3/TRBV12-4
CASSFSGSDTQYF
TGTGCCAGCAGTTTCTCGGGATCAGATACGCAGTATTTT
>TRBD1|TRBJ2-3|many|TRBV29-1
CSESGGTGPTDTQYF
TGCAGCGAATCCGGTGGGACAGGGCCCACAGATACGCAGTATTTT
>.|TRBJ2-3|.|TRBV5-4
CASSSRTAKDTQYF
TGTGCCAGCAGCTCCCGGACTGCCAAGGATACGCAGTATTTT
>.|TRBJ2-5|few|TRBV7-9
CASSPGQPQETQYF
TGTGCCAGCAGCCCCGGACAGCCTCAAGAGACCCAGTACTTC
>.|TRBJ2-7|few|TRBV4-3
CASSQASGSYEQYF
TGCGCCAGCAGCCAAGCGTCAGGGAGCTACGAGCAGTACTTC
>TRBD1|TRBJ2-1|.|TRBV11-2
CASSIDRDNEQFF
TGTGCCAGCAGCATTGACAGGGACAATGAGCAGTTCTTC
>.|TRBJ1-5|.|TRBV9
CASSVTATFGQPQHF
TGTGCCAGCAGCGTGACGGCCACCTTTGGTCAGCCCCAGCATTTT
>.|TRBJ1-1|many|TRBV5-1
CASRHGQQNTEAFF
TGCGCCAGCAGGCATGGACAGCAGAACACTGAAGCTTTCTTT
>.|TRBJ2-2|.|TRBV5-1
CASSFGGIRLTGELFF
TGCGCCAGCAGCTTTGGAGGGATTCGGTTGACCGGGGAGCTGTTTTTT
>.|TRBJ2-2|.|TRBV11-2
CASSSAAPGELFF
TGTGCCAGCAGCTCCGCCGCCCCGGGGGAGCTGTTTTTT
>.|TRBJ1-2|many|TRBV6-6
CASSYGRGVGYTF
TGTGCCAGCAGTTACGGACGTGGTGTGGGCTACACCTTC
>.|TRBJ2-1|.|TRBV9
CASSVATGKGYNEQFF
TGTGCCAGCAGCGTAGCAACAGGGAAGGGCTACAATGAGCAGTTCTTC
>.|TRBJ2-3|.|TRBV6-4
CASSDQPTSTDTQYF
TGTGCCAGCAGTGATCAGCCTACATCCACAGATACGCAGTATTTT